This T cell receptor beta chain derives from a study of cytomegalovirus exposure and HLA in healthy donors. Study outcomes and limitations: It was only CMV serostatus that was available as immune exposure information. In vitro confirmation showed a few CMV-associated chains to be CMV antigen specific.

The germline V gene encodes CDR1 LGHNA and CDR2 YSLEER. Trimming removed 1 base from V and 0 bases from J; junction bases left unmatched: 11. The CDR3 consists of 20 residues. As regards this clone: Its antigen remains unidentified.

The study ran its PCR with 60 Vbeta and 13 Jbeta primers. Produced via immunoSEQ multiplex PCR; TCRdb's table is partial and in-frame only. The sample lists 85,000 to 120,000 clones; about 70% were seen once. V usage is TRBV4-3 and J usage is TRBJ2-1, with 11 positions matching TRBD2. Specimen: PBMCs. The source of this sequence is a female donor in good health and CMV-seronegative. The CDR3 loop reads CASSQVSRLAGTSSYNEQFF. CDR3 nucleotide sequence: TGCGCCAGCAGCCAAGTATCCAGACTAGCGGGAACAAGCTCCTACAATGAGCAGTTCTTC.